The 16 T cell receptor beta chains below were found in one sample sequenced in a study of cytomegalovirus exposure and HLA in healthy donors. A multiplex PCR was run with 60 Vbeta primers and 13 Jbeta primers. TCRdb's table, derived via immunoSEQ multiplex PCR, lists solely in-frame clones and lacks some. The table has 75,000 to 100,000 clones, 65% to 85% seen once. The source material was PBMCs. These receptors were collected from a man aged 40-49 years in good health and CMV-seronegative.

The genes are TRBV5-1 and TRBJ2-5; 8 nucleotides line up with TRBD1. The CDR3 contains 14 residues. Germline V lookup: CDR1 SGHRS, CDR2 YFSETQ. Trimming took 4 bases from V and 5 from J; bases not matched to a gene: 7. The CDR3 here is CASSADRAGETQYF. The CDR3 coding sequence is TGCGCCAGCAGCGCGGACAGGGCTGGGGAGACCCAGTACTTC.

V usage is TRBV14 and J usage is TRBJ2-7, with 10 nucleotides matching TRBD2. Germline CDR1 and CDR2: SGHDN and FVKESK. V shed 4 bases, J shed 0 bases, and the junction held 15 bases outside the gene matches. This CDR3 has 19 residues. The CDR3 nucleotides are TGTGCCAGCAGCCCATACATCCTAGCGGGAGTACGGAGCTCCTACGAGCAGTACTTC. It is translated as CASSPYILAGVRSSYEQYF.

The rearrangement uses TRBV16 and TRBJ1-4; TRBD1 might be the D (6 bases). V was cut by 4 bases and J by 6 bases, with 18 bases left in between. The CDR3 is made up of 16 amino acids. Germline CDR1 and CDR2: KGHSY and FQNENV. The DNA of the CDR3 is TGTGCCAGCAGCCCCCGCACCGGGGGGGGCTATGAAAAACTGTTTTTT. Protein sequence: CASSPRTGGGYEKLFF.

Only one count was recorded for this clone. The chain combines TRBV25-1 with TRBJ2-1; 9 bases fit TRBD1. Germline lookup yields CDR1 MGHDK and CDR2 SYGVNS. The CDR3 totals 14 residues. V dropped 4 bases and J dropped 7; count of bases not matched to a gene: 5. CDR3 loop: CASSAGTGWNEQFF. Written as DNA, the CDR3 is TGTGCCAGCAGTGCGGGGACAGGGTGGAATGAGCAGTTCTTC.

The chain is built from TRBV7-9 and TRBJ1-2, with 7 positions matching TRBD1. After removal of 4 bases from V and 4 bases from J, the junction contained 9 bases not matched to a gene. Germline V gene lookup returns CDR1 SEHNR and CDR2 FQNEAQ (reference sequence). The CDR3 loop spans 15 amino acids. CDR3 loop: CASSSTQGDGYGYTF. The CDR3 DNA sequence: TGTGCCAGCAGCTCAACCCAGGGGGATGGCTATGGCTACACCTTC. The variable domain in full, with the rest retrieved from reference TRBV7-9 and TRBJ1-2, is DTGVSQNPRHKITKRGQNVTFRCDPISEHNRLYWYRQTLGQGPEFLTYFQNEAQLEKSRLLSDRFSAERPKGSFSTLEIQRTEQGDSAMYLCASSSTQGDGYGYTFGSGTRLTVV.

The chain employs TRBV10-1 and TRBJ2-2, with no clear D. The CDR3 consists of 13 residues. Trimming shortened V by 6 bases and J by 8 bases, and 13 bases separated the two germline ends. CDR1 is WNHNN, CDR2 SYGVQD, per germline (reference sequence). The CDR3 spells CASRLDWIGELFF. CDR3 bases: TGCGCCAGCAGACTCGACTGGATTGGGGAGCTGTTTTTT.

The rearrangement links TRBV21-1 to TRBJ1-1. TRBV21-1 is annotated as a pseudogene. This CDR3 is built from 18 residues. CDR3 coding DNA: TGTGCCAGCAGCTTACCATATAGGGGGGGGGATACGAACACTGAAGCTTTCTTT. Encoded protein: CASSLPYRGGDTNTEAFF.

J is TRBJ2-7 and V is TRBV30, with TRBD1 identical over 9 bases. This CDR3 has 14 residues. CDR1 GTSNPN and CDR2 SVGIG come from the germline V gene (reference sequence). V trimming: 3 bases; J trimming: 2 bases; junction bases outside the gene matches: 5. CDR3 DNA sequence: TGTGCCTGGAGAGACAGGGGGTTTCCCTACGAGCAGTACTTC. Translated, it gives CAWRDRGFPYEQYF.

This rearrangement joins TRBV5-8 to TRBJ2-5; 8 positions agree with TRBD1. Germline-derived CDR1 and CDR2 are SGHTS and YDEGEE. The length of the CDR3 is 14 residues. V trimming: 4 bases; J trimming: 2 bases; junction bases outside the gene matches: 4. The CDR3 here is CASSKGTGQETQYF. The CDR3 coding sequence is TGTGCCAGCAGCAAAGGGACAGGACAAGAGACCCAGTACTTC.

The chain carries TRBV14 and TRBJ2-1, with TRBD2 identical over 8 bases. The junction had 10 bases not matched to a gene; V was cut back by 5 bases and J by 7 bases. Germline CDR1 reads SGHDN; CDR2 reads FVKESK. The CDR3 consists of 15 residues. CDR3 residues: CASSALAGVWNEQFF. CDR3 bases: TGTGCCAGCAGCGCTCTAGCGGGTGTCTGGAATGAGCAGTTCTTC.

The CDR3 DNA sequence: TGTGCCAGCAGCCTGAGGCGGGGCCCCTACGAGCAGTACTTC. Translation gives CASSLRRGPYEQYF. This chain joins TRBV14 and TRBJ2-7; D is perhaps TRBD2 (6 bases). Trimming removed 4 bases at V and 2 bases at J, with 12 bases between. The CDR3 is 14 residues long. The V gene's germline CDR1 is SGHDN and CDR2 FVKESK.

The chain uses TRBV10-2 and TRBJ1-4; 9 nucleotides align to TRBD1. Germline V gives CDR1 WSHSY, CDR2 SAAADI. The V gene end was trimmed by 4 bases and the J gene end by 7 bases; junction bases not matched to a gene: 7. CDR3 length equals 15 residues. The CDR3 DNA follows: TGCGCCAGCAGTGGAACAGGGGGCCGGGGTGAAAAACTGTTTTTT. Translated: CASSGTGGRGEKLFF.

In this sample, this clone turned up a few times. The V call is TRBV11-2, the J call TRBJ1-6, with a possible D match to TRBD1 (5 bases). The germline gives CDR1 SGHAT, CDR2 FQNNGV. Trimming stripped 4 bases from V and 9 bases from J, with 13 bases between. This CDR3 is 14 amino acids long. Here the CDR3 reads CASSSSGASSPLHF. The CDR3 region has the DNA TGTGCCAGCAGCTCGAGTGGGGCTAGTTCACCCCTCCACTTT.

V gene TRBV19 combines with J gene TRBJ1-1; the D gene is possibly TRBD1 (5 bases). Looked up from germline, CDR1 is LNHDA and CDR2 is SQIVND (reference sequence). CDR3 length: 12 residues. Trimming shortened V by 7 bases and J by 9 bases, and 15 bases separated the two germline ends. This CDR3 is CASTTGGLQAFF. CDR3 nucleotides: TGTGCCAGTACTACCGGGGGACTTCAAGCTTTCTTT.

V is TRBV9 and J is TRBJ2-3; D perhaps matches TRBD2 (7 bases). CDR1 SGDLS and CDR2 YYNGEE come from the germline V gene. The CDR3 extends over 14 amino acids. Trimming cost V 0 bases and J 3 bases, with 8 bases left between them. CDR3 coding DNA: TGTGCCAGCAGCGTAGAGGGGGGGACAGATACGCAGTATTTT. It translates to CASSVEGGTDTQYF.

V usage is TRBV7-8 and J usage is TRBJ1-5; TRBD1 agrees at 12 bases. The CDR3 runs to 16 residues. V was pared by 2 bases and J by 7 bases, with 6 bases of the junction left unmatched. Germline CDR1 reads SGHVS; CDR2 reads FQNEAQ. The CDR3 here is CASSLPRDRGQQPQHF. The CDR3 nucleotides read TGTGCCAGCAGCTTACCCCGGGACAGGGGGCAACAGCCCCAGCATTTT.